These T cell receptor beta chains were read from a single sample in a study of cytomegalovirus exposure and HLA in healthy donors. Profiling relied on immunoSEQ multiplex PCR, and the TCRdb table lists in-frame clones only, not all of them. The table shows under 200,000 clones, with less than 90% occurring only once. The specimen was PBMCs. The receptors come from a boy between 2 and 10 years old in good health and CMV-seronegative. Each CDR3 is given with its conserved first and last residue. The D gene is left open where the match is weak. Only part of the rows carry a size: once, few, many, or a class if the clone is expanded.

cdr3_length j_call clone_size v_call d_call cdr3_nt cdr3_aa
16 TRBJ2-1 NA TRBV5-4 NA TGTGCCAGCAGCTCCGCGGGCGGGGCTACCTACAATGAGCAGTTCTTC CASSSAGGATYNEQFF
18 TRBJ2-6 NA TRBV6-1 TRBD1 TGTGCCAGCAGTGATCTCCCAGGGGGTGTATTGGGGGCCAACGTCCTGACTTTC CASSDLPGGVLGANVLTF
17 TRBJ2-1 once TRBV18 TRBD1 TGTGCCAGCTCACCTCGGTATTTCGACAGGGTCTACAATGAGCAGTTCTTC CASSPRYFDRVYNEQFF
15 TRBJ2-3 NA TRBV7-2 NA TGTGCCAGCAGCCGAGGAGGCGGGATGCCAGATACGCAGTATTTT CASSRGGGMPDTQYF
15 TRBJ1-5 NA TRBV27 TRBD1 TGTGCCAGCAGTAAACGGACAGGGGACGATCAGCCCCAGCATTTT CASSKRTGDDQPQHF
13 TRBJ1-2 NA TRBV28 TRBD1 TGTGCCAGCAGTTCGACAGGGGAGTATGGCCACACCTTC CASSSTGEYGHTF
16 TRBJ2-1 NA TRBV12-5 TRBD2 TGTGCTAGTGGACCAGGACTAGCGAATTACTACAATGAGCAGTTCTTC CASGPGLANYYNEQFF
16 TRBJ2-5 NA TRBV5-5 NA TGTGCCAGCAGCTTGGATTGGGGCTTCCACCAAGAGACCCAGTACTTC CASSLDWGFHQETQYF
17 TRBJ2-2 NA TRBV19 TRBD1 TGTGCCAGTAGTATGAGTAGGGACAGGGTAAGCGCCGGGGAGCTGTTTTTT CASSMSRDRVSAGELFF
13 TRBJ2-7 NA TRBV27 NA TGTGCCAGCAGTGCGACTAGTTACTACGAGCAGTACTTC CASSATSYYEQYF
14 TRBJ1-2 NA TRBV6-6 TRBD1 TGTGCCAGCAGTGCCCGGGACAGGCTCTATGGCTACACCTTC CASSARDRLYGYTF